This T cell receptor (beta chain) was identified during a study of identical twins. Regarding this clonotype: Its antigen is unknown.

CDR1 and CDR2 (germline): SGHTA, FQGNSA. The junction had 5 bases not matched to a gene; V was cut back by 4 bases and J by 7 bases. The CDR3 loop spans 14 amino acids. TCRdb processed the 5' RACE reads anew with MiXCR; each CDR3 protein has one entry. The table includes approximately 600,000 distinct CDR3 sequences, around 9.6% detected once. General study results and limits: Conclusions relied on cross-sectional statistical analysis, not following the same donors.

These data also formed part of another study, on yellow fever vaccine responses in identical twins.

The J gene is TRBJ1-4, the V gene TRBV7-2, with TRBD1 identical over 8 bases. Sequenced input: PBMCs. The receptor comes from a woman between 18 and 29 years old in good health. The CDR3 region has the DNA TGTGCCAGCAGCTCCGACAGGGGCGGTGAAAAACTGTTTTTT. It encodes CASSSDRGGEKLFF.